This TCR beta chain was sequenced in a study of blood T cell repertoires in COVID-19. Whole-study context: The United States, Italy and Spain supplied acute and convalescent COVID-19 samples.

CDR1 KGHSH and CDR2 LQKENI come from the germline V gene. This CDR3 is 16 amino acids long. The V and J ends lost 0 bases and 6 bases, in that order; junction bases with no gene match: 7. The assay was immunoSEQ multiplex PCR, and TCRdb's table has in-frame clones only and misses some. Among about 110,000 clones listed, over 75% were seen once. The rearrangement joins TRBV18 to TRBJ2-1; TRBD2 aligns across 8 bases. The sequence came from a woman between 65 and 79 years old with acute or convalescent COVID-19. What was sequenced was peripheral blood. The CDR3, as DNA: TGTGCCAGCTCACCACCCACGCGGGGGGCCGCCAATGAGCAGTTCTTC. Its protein is CASSPPTRGAANEQFF. The variable domain in full, with the rest retrieved from reference TRBV18 and TRBJ2-1, is NAGVMQNPRHLVRRRGQEARLRCSPMKGHSHVYWYRQLPEEGLKFMVYLQKENIIDESGMPKERFSAEFPKEGPSILRIQQVVRGDSAAYFCASSPPTRGAANEQFFGPGTRLTVL.